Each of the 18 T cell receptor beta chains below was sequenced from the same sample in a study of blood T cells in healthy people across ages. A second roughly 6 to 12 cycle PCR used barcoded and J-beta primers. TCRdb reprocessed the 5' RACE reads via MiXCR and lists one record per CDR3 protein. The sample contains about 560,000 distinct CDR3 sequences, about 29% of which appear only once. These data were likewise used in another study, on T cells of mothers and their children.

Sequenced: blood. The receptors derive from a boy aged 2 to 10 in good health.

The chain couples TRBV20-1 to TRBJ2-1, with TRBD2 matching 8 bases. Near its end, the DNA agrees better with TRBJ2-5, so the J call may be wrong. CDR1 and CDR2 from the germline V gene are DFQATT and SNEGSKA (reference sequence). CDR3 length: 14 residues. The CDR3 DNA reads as TGCAGTGCTAGGGCATTAGCGGGGCAAGAGACCCAGTACTTC. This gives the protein CSARALAGQETQYF.

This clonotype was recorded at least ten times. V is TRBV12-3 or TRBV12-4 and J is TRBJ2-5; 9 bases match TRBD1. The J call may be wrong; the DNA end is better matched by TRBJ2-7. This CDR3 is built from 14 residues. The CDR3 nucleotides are TGTGCCAGCAGTCCTGGACAGGGGAAATACGAGCAGTACTTC. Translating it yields CASSPGQGKYEQYF.

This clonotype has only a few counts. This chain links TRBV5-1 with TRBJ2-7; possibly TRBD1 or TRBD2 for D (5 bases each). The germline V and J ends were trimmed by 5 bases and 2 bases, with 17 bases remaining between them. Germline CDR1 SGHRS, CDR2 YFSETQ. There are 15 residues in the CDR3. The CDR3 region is CASSPELGTPYEQYF. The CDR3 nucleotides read TGCGCCAGCAGTCCAGAACTTGGGACGCCCTACGAGCAGTACTTC.

The CDR3 spells CASSEKYRNYGYTF. The CDR3 nucleotides read TGTGCCAGCAGTGAAAAGTACAGAAACTATGGCTACACCTTC. This chain links TRBV2 with TRBJ1-2; D unresolved. Germline-derived CDR1 and CDR2 are SNHLY and FYNNEI. Trimming took 2 bases from V and 2 from J, leaving 9 bases between them. The CDR3 covers 14 residues.

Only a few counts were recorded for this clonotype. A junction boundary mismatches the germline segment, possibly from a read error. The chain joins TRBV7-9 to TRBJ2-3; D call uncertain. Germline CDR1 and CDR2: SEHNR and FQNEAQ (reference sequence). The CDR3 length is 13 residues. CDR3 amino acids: CASSIGGTDTQYF. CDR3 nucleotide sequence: TGCGCCAGCAGCATCGGAGGCACAGATACGCAGTATTTT.

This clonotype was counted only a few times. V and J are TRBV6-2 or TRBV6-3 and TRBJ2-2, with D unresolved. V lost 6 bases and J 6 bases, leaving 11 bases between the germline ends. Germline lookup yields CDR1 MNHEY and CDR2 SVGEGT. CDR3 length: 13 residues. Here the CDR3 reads CASSQAESGELFF. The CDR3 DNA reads TGTGCCAGCAGCCAGGCCGAATCCGGGGAGCTGTTTTTT.

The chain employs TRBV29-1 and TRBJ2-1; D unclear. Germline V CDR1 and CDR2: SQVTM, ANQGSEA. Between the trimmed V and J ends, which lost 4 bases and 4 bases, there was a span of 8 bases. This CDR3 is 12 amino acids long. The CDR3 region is CSVGDLYNEQFF. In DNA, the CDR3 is TGCAGCGTTGGTGACTTATACAATGAGCAGTTCTTC.

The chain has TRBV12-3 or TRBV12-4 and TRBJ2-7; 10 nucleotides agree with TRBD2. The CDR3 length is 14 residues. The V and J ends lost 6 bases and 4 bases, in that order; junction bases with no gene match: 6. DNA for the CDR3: TGTGCCAGCAGGCTAGCGGGAGAGGGGTACGAGCAGTACTTC. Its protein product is CASRLAGEGYEQYF.

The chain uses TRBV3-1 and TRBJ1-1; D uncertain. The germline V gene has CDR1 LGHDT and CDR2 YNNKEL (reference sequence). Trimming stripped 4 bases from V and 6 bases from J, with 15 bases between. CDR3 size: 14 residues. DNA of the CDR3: TGTGCCAGCAGCCTCGGCTCCCAGGTCGCTGAAGCTTTCTTT. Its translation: CASSLGSQVAEAFF.

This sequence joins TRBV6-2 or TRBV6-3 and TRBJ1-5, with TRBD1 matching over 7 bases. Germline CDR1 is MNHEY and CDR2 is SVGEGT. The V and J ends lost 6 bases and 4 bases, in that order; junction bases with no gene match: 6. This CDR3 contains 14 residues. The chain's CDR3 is CASSPDRQNQPQHF. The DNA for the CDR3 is TGTGCCAGCAGCCCGGACAGGCAAAATCAGCCCCAGCATTTT.

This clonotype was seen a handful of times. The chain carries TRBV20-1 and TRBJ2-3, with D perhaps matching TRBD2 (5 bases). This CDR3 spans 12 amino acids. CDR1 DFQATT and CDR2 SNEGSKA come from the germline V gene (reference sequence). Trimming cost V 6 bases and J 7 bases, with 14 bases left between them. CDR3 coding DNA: TGCAGTGCACAGTCGGACTCAAATACGCAGTATTTT. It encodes CSAQSDSNTQYF.

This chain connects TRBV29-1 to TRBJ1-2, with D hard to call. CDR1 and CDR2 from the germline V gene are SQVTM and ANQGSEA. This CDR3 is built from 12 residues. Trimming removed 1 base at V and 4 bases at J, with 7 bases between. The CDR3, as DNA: TGCAGCGTTGAAGGGGAGTTCTATGGCTACACCTTC. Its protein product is CSVEGEFYGYTF.

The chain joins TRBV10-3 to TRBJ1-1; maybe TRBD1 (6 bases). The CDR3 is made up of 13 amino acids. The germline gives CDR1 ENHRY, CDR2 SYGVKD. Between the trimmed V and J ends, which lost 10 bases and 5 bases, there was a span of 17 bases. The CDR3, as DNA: TGTGCCAGCTTCTACAGGGAGAGGACTGAAGCTTTCTTT. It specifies CASFYRERTEAFF.

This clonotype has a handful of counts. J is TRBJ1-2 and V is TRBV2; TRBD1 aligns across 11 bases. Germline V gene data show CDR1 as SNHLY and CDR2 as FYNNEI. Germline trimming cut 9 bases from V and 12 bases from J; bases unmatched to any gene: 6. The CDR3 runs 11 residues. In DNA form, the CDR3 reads TGTGCCAGACCGGGACAGGGGGTTGACACCTTC. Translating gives CARPGQGVDTF.

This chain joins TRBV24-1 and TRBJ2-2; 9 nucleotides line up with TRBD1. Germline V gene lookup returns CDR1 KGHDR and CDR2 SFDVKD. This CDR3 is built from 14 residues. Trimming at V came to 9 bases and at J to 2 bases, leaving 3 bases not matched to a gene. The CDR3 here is CATQDRGNTGELFF. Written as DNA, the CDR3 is TGTGCCACCCAGGACAGGGGAAACACCGGGGAGCTGTTTTTT.

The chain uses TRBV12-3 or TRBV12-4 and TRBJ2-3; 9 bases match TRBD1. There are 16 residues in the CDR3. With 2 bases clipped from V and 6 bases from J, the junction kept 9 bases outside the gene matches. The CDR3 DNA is TGTGCCAGCAGTTTACAACCGGGACAGGGTTGGGATACGCAGTATTTT. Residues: CASSLQPGQGWDTQYF.

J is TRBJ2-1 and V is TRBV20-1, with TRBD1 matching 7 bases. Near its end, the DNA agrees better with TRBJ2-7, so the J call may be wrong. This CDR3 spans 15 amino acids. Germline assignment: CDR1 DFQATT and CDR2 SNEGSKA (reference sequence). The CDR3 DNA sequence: TGCAGTGCTAGAAGAGCCCAGACAGGGACCTACGAGCAGTACTTC. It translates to CSARRAQTGTYEQYF.

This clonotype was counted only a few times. CDR3 bases: TGCAGTGCTAGAATACAGCGGGCCACTTGGGACGAGCAGTACTTC. Protein sequence: CSARIQRATWDEQYF. The genes are TRBV20-1 and TRBJ2-7, with a weak D call TRBD2 (6 bases). The V end was cut by 2 bases, the J end by 5 bases, with 19 bases between. This CDR3 is 15 amino acids long. Germline CDR1 and CDR2: DFQATT and SNEGSKA (reference sequence).